The 15 T cell receptor beta chains reported below all come from one sample, sequenced in a study of cytomegalovirus exposure and HLA in healthy donors. Researchers ran the PCR with 60 Vbeta and 13 Jbeta primers. Measured with immunoSEQ multiplex PCR; TCRdb has only the in-frame clones, and not every one. The profile covers more than 85,000 clones, with approximately 70% appearing a single time and 4.5% to 5.5% taken by the ten largest. What was sequenced was PBMCs. The receptors come from a woman between 65 and 79 years old in good health and CMV-seropositive.

This chain connects TRBV6-5 to TRBJ1-4; 7 bases map to TRBD1. CDR3 length: 14 residues. Germline lookup yields CDR1 MNHEY and CDR2 SVGAGI. V gave up 7 bases and J gave up 4 bases; unmatched junction bases: 6. Here the CDR3 reads CASTPGQSNEKLFF. For the CDR3, the DNA is TGTGCCAGCACACCGGGACAGAGTAATGAAAAACTGTTTTTT.

This clone was counted only a few times. The chain links TRBV7-3 to TRBJ2-1; D gene uncertain. The ends were cut back, 9 bases at V and 7 bases at J, with 13 bases in the middle. The CDR3 has 12 amino acids. The germline gives CDR1 SGHTA, CDR2 FQGTGA. The CDR3 nucleotides are TGTGCCAGTGGCCTCTCCAGGAATGAGCAGTTCTTC. Translation: CASGLSRNEQFF.

The gene calls are TRBV7-9 and TRBJ2-1; 7 bases map to TRBD2. The CDR3 runs 16 residues. Germline trimming cut 5 bases from V and 1 base from J; bases unmatched to any gene: 8. Germline CDR1 and CDR2: SEHNR and FQNEAQ (reference sequence). The CDR3 loop is CASSPIRGGSYNEQFF. CDR3 DNA: TGTGCCAGCAGCCCAATTCGGGGAGGGTCCTACAATGAGCAGTTCTTC.

V is TRBV6-5 and J is TRBJ1-2; tentative D call: TRBD1 (6 bases). The length of the CDR3 is 15 residues. The germline gives CDR1 MNHEY, CDR2 SVGAGI. V lost 6 bases and J lost 8, with 22 bases in between. CDR3 in DNA: TGTGCCAGCAGGACGGGAACAGGGAGAGCGGGAGGCTACACCTTC. It translates to CASRTGTGRAGGYTF.

The chain couples TRBV5-4 to TRBJ2-5; possible D gene TRBD1, 5 bases. V was cut by 2 bases and J by 2 bases, with 10 bases left in between. Per germline, CDR1 SGHNT and CDR2 YYREEE (reference sequence). The CDR3 is 14 residues long. The CDR3 coding sequence is TGTGCCAGCAGCTTTTTGGCAGGGCAAGAGACCCAGTACTTC. Its translation: CASSFLAGQETQYF.

The rearrangement joins TRBV6-1 to TRBJ1-2; D is uncertain. The CDR3 loop spans 14 amino acids. Looked up from germline, CDR1 is MNHNS and CDR2 is SASEGT. Trimming removed 0 bases from V and 3 bases from J, with 8 bases in between. The CDR3 reads CASSEAPGYYGYTF. The CDR3 nucleotides read TGTGCCAGCAGTGAAGCGCCGGGGTACTATGGCTACACCTTC.

The chain couples TRBV6-1 to TRBJ1-6, with D hard to call. Trimming pared 4 bases from V and 14 bases from J, leaving 6 bases between. The CDR3 runs 10 residues. Germline CDR1 MNHNS, CDR2 SASEGT. CDR3 sequence (DNA): TGTGCCAGCAGTGTCGGTACCCTCCACTTT. Amino acid sequence: CASSVGTLHF.

This clone was counted only a few times. The rearrangement joins TRBV5-4 to TRBJ2-4, with a tentative D call TRBD2 (5 bases). The V gene's germline CDR1 is SGHNT and CDR2 YYREEE (reference sequence). The CDR3 covers 13 residues. V gave up 3 bases and J gave up 6 bases, with 10 bases separating them. This chain's CDR3 is CASSSKDLNIQYF. CDR3 in DNA: TGTGCCAGCAGCTCCAAGGACTTAAACATTCAGTACTTC.

This clone was counted a few times. V is TRBV7-9 and J is TRBJ1-2; 10 bases match TRBD1. Germline V gives CDR1 SEHNR, CDR2 FQNEAQ (reference sequence). The CDR3 has 15 residues. V was pared by 5 bases and J by 2 bases, with 5 bases of the junction left unmatched. The CDR3 bases are TGTGCCAGCAGCAAATCGGGACAGGGGAACTATGGCTACACCTTC. Amino acids: CASSKSGQGNYGYTF.

This clone was counted only a few times. The chain joins TRBV19 to TRBJ1-1; D call uncertain. The V gene's germline CDR1 is LNHDA and CDR2 SQIVND (reference sequence). Trimming took off 6 bases at V and 1 base at J, with 12 bases between the two ends. The CDR3 is made up of 14 amino acids. CDR3 in amino acids: CASSQRSRNTEAFF. The CDR3 coding sequence is TGTGCCAGTAGCCAACGGAGTCGGAACACTGAAGCTTTCTTT.

This chain joins TRBV7-8 and TRBJ1-1; no reliable D call. Germline CDR1 SGHVS, CDR2 FQNEAQ. The CDR3 sequence is 16 residues long. Trimming took 0 bases from V and 6 from J, leaving 17 bases between them. In DNA form, the CDR3 reads TGTGCCAGCAGCTTAGCTAGGTCACCAGGTTTAGCTGAAGCTTTCTTT. Translation: CASSLARSPGLAEAFF.

This chain links TRBV7-2 with TRBJ1-2, with 7 bases fitting TRBD1. The junction had 10 bases not matched to a gene; V was cut back by 7 bases and J by 5 bases. CDR3 length: 14 amino acids. The germline gives CDR1 SGHTA, CDR2 FQGNSA. CDR3 residues: CASTADRARYGYTF. In nucleotides, the CDR3 is TGTGCCAGCACCGCCGACAGGGCCCGTTATGGCTACACCTTC.

This clone occurred a few times. V usage is TRBV5-3 and J usage is TRBJ2-3; 7 nucleotides agree with TRBD1. TRBV5-3 is filed as an ORF, its function uncertain. The CDR3 has 14 residues. V lost 5 bases and J lost 5; bases outside the gene matches: 8. The CDR3 DNA is TGTGCCAGAAGGAGAGGGGGCTCAGAAGATACGCAGTATTTT. Translating gives CARRRGGSEDTQYF.

This rearrangement joins TRBV11-2 to TRBJ2-1; 11 bases are a match to TRBD2. CDR3 length equals 18 residues. CDR1 is SGHAT and CDR2 is FQNNGV in the germline V gene. Germline trimming cut 4 bases from V and 0 bases from J; bases unmatched to any gene: 8. CDR3 DNA sequence: TGTGCCAGCAGCTCCCCGACTAGCGGGACAAGCTCCTACAATGAGCAGTTCTTC. Protein product: CASSSPTSGTSSYNEQFF.

The V gene is TRBV27, the J gene TRBJ1-1; D uncertain. V was shortened by 5 bases and J by 1 base, with 11 bases between the two germline ends. CDR3 length: 14 residues. Germline CDR1 reads MNHEY; CDR2 reads SMNVEV (reference sequence). The CDR3 loop reads CASSVRGRNTEAFF. CDR3 nucleotides: TGTGCCAGCAGTGTACGGGGTCGGAACACTGAAGCTTTCTTT.